The 20 T cell receptor beta chains below all came from one sample that was sequenced in a study of Graves' ophthalmopathy and Graves' hyperthyroidism. Transcripts of RNA were the source for amplifying TCR beta CDR3 regions. HTBI-primed first-round RT-PCR preceded second-round multiplex PCR. TCRdb redid the calling of the multiplex PCR reads with MiXCR, one entry per CDR3 protein. The sample holds 620,000 or so distinct CDR3 sequences, over 20% seen once. The sequenced material came from peripheral blood. The receptors derive from a woman between 18 and 29 years old with stable Graves' hyperthyroidism. Some clones in this sample may be carry-over from other donors' samples.

This clonotype was picked up many times. The chain employs TRBV7-9 and TRBJ1-2, with 9 bases fitting TRBD1. The CDR3 spans 15 residues. Germline V gives CDR1 SEHNR, CDR2 FQNEAQ (reference sequence). The V and J ends lost 8 bases and 8 bases, in that order; junction bases with no gene match: 15. CDR3 DNA sequence: TGTGCCAGCTACGGGACAGGGCCGGACGATGGGGGCTACACCTTC. It is translated as CASYGTGPDDGGYTF. Variable domain in full (rest from reference TRBV7-9 and TRBJ1-2): DTGVSQNPRHKITKRGQNVTFRCDPISEHNRLYWYRQTLGQGPEFLTYFQNEAQLEKSRLLSDRFSAERPKGSFSTLEIQRTEQGDSAMYLCASYGTGPDDGGYTFGSGTRLTVV.

This clonotype was seen repeatedly, ten times or more. The V call is TRBV7-2, the J call TRBJ2-7, with 8 nucleotides matching TRBD1. This CDR3 is 15 amino acids long. The junction had 5 bases not matched to a gene; V was cut back by 1 base and J by 3 bases. Germline-derived CDR1 and CDR2 are SGHTA and FQGNSA. CDR3 protein: CASSLDAGQGYEQYF. DNA for the CDR3: TGTGCCAGCAGCTTAGACGCAGGACAGGGCTACGAGCAGTACTTC.

The DNA of the CDR3 is TGCGCCAGCAGTCCGGCTAGCGGGGTTTTTTACGAGCAGTACTTC. It is translated as CASSPASGVFYEQYF. V gene TRBV5-1 combines with J gene TRBJ2-7; 9 bases fit TRBD2. After removal of 5 bases from V and 4 bases from J, the junction contained 10 bases not matched to a gene. The CDR3 is 15 residues long. Germline V gives CDR1 SGHRS, CDR2 YFSETQ.

At least ten counts were recorded for this clonotype. This chain joins TRBV29-1 and TRBJ1-6; D is perhaps TRBD1 (5 bases). CDR3 length: 14 residues. Per germline, CDR1 SQVTM and CDR2 ANQGSEA. V lost 5 bases, J lost 2 bases, and 10 bases lay in between. As DNA, the CDR3 is TGCAGCGTTCGAGACAGCGCCTATAATTCACCCCTCCACTTT. This encodes CSVRDSAYNSPLHF.

This clonotype was counted many times. This clone may be a read error of a much larger clone one base away. The V gene is TRBV15, the J gene TRBJ1-1; D is ambiguous. The V gene lost 0 bases and the J gene lost 1 base, with 9 bases spanning the gap. CDR3 length equals 15 residues. CDR1 is LNHNV and CDR2 is YYDKDF in the germline V gene (reference sequence). The CDR3 reads CATSRDPSANTEAFF. DNA for the CDR3: TGTGCCACCAGCAGAGATCCTTCCGCGAACACTGAAGCTTTCTTT.

The table lists this clonotype with many counts. The chain links TRBV28 to TRBJ1-1; D is undetermined. The CDR3 totals 15 residues. Germline V gives CDR1 MDHEN, CDR2 SYDVKM. V dropped 6 bases and J dropped 1 base, with 15 bases sitting between them. This CDR3 is CASRPEGEENTEAFF. Written as DNA, the CDR3 is TGTGCCAGCAGACCCGAGGGCGAGGAGAACACTGAAGCTTTCTTT.

This clonotype was detected ten times or more. The chain couples TRBV2 to TRBJ2-4; TRBD1 might be the D (5 bases). Trimming left V 5 bases short and J 0 bases short, with 11 bases between. This CDR3 is built from 15 residues. Germline V lookup: CDR1 SNHLY, CDR2 FYNNEI. This CDR3 reads CASSLTALAKNIQYF. The CDR3, as DNA: TGTGCCAGCAGTTTGACAGCACTAGCCAAAAACATTCAGTACTTC. Together with reference TRBV2 and TRBJ2-4, the CDR3 gives the full variable domain: EPEVTQTPSHQVTQMGQEVILRCVPISNHLYFYWYRQILGQKVEFLVSFYNNEISEKSEIFDDQFSVERPDGSNFTLKIRSTKLEDSAMYFCASSLTALAKNIQYFGAGTRLSVL.

The chain uses TRBV30 and TRBJ2-7, with D hard to call. The CDR3 runs to 13 residues. The V and J ends lost 0 bases and 5 bases respectively, with 11 bases between them. Per germline, CDR1 GTSNPN and CDR2 SVGIG (reference sequence). CDR3 loop: CAWSVKGADEQYF. The CDR3 DNA reads TGTGCCTGGAGTGTAAAAGGCGCCGACGAGCAGTACTTC.

This clonotype has more than one count but fewer than ten. The chain couples TRBV19 to TRBJ1-5; D possibly corresponds to TRBD1 (6 bases). The ends were cut back, 6 bases at V and 5 bases at J, with 26 bases in the middle. This CDR3 contains 18 residues. Germline assignment: CDR1 LNHDA and CDR2 SQIVND (reference sequence). CDR3 sequence (DNA): TGTGCCAGTAGCCTACCTCCCCGGGGGCGTGCGTTGGATCAGCCCCAGCATTTT. It specifies CASSLPPRGRALDQPQHF.

This clonotype was recorded at least ten times. V usage is TRBV19 and J usage is TRBJ2-5; D gene ambiguous. The V and J ends lost 6 bases and 3 bases respectively, with 8 bases between them. The CDR3 contains 12 residues. CDR1 LNHDA and CDR2 SQIVND come from the germline V gene (reference sequence). CDR3 amino acids: CASSKRKETQYF. The CDR3, as DNA: TGTGCCAGTAGCAAGAGGAAAGAGACCCAGTACTTC.

This clonotype was picked up many times. This chain joins TRBV4-1 and TRBJ2-7, with D hard to call. This CDR3 has 12 residues. The germline gives CDR1 MGHRA, CDR2 YSYEKL. V lost 0 bases to trimming and J lost 6 bases, with 6 bases between them. The CDR3 DNA follows: TGCGCCAGCAGCCAAGAATGGGGCGAGCAGTACTTC. Protein product: CASSQEWGEQYF.

This clonotype was recorded many times. The chain combines TRBV20-1 with TRBJ2-5, with TRBD2 as a possible D gene (5 bases). The V end lost 8 bases, the J end lost 5 bases, and 15 bases lay between the germline ends. This CDR3 is built from 12 residues. The V gene's germline CDR1 is DFQATT and CDR2 SNEGSKA (reference sequence). The CDR3 DNA reads as TGCAGTACGTCCCCAGCGGCGGAGACCCAGTACTTC. This encodes CSTSPAAETQYF.

This clonotype was detected ten times or more. The rearrangement links TRBV28 to TRBJ2-7; TRBD1 matches 7 bases. This CDR3 is built from 15 residues. Germline CDR1 reads MDHEN; CDR2 reads SYDVKM. The V and J ends lost 7 bases and 3 bases, in that order; junction bases with no gene match: 12. For the CDR3, the DNA is TGTGCCAGCATGGAGAGGTGGGACAGATACTACGAGCAGTACTTC. Translation gives CASMERWDRYYEQYF.

The V and J genes are TRBV24-1 and TRBJ1-2; possible D gene TRBD1, 5 bases. This CDR3 has 15 residues. The V end lost 5 bases, the J end lost 4 bases, and 16 bases lay between the germline ends. Per germline, CDR1 KGHDR and CDR2 SFDVKD. This CDR3 reads CATSAKGPGGYGYTF. Written as DNA, the CDR3 is TGTGCCACCAGTGCCAAGGGGCCGGGGGGCTATGGCTACACCTTC.

The CDR3 region is CSAGRIQYEQYF. The CDR3, as DNA: TGCAGTGCGGGGCGCATCCAATACGAGCAGTACTTC. The chain joins TRBV20-1 to TRBJ2-7; D possibly corresponds to TRBD1 (5 bases). The CDR3 spans 12 residues. V dropped 6 bases and J dropped 4 bases, with 13 bases sitting between them. Germline-derived CDR1 and CDR2 are DFQATT and SNEGSKA (reference sequence).

This clonotype was counted many times. The CDR3 is CASSRDRPGQEDSPLHF. The CDR3 region has the DNA TGTGCCAGCAGCCGAGACCGGCCGGGACAGGAGGATTCACCCCTCCACTTT. The V gene is TRBV7-9, the J gene TRBJ1-6; TRBD1 matches at 8 bases. The V segment lost 5 bases and the J segment 8 bases; nucleotides outside the gene matches: 14. The CDR3 sequence is 17 residues long. Germline V gene data show CDR1 as SEHNR and CDR2 as FQNEAQ (reference sequence).

This clonotype appeared many times. This chain links TRBV27 with TRBJ2-7, with 13 positions matching TRBD2. V trimming: 5 bases; J trimming: 4 bases; junction bases outside the gene matches: 8. The CDR3 is made up of 16 amino acids. Looked up from germline, CDR1 is MNHEY and CDR2 is SMNVEV (reference sequence). This chain's CDR3 is CASSLIRTSGGYEQYF. The CDR3 coding sequence is TGTGCCAGCAGTCTTATACGGACTAGCGGGGGATACGAGCAGTACTTC.

This clonotype has a count of ten or more. The chain couples TRBV6-1 to TRBJ1-2; D not certain. V lost 6 bases and J 6 bases, leaving 11 bases between the germline ends. Per germline, CDR1 MNHNS and CDR2 SASEGT. The CDR3 runs 12 residues. The CDR3 reads CASSPVWHGYTF. The CDR3 DNA reads TGTGCCAGCAGCCCAGTCTGGCATGGCTACACCTTC.

This clonotype was observed many times. The V call is TRBV30, the J call TRBJ1-1, with 7 bases identical to TRBD1. This CDR3 comprises 13 residues. V lost 6 bases to trimming and J lost 2 bases; unmatched junction nucleotides: 6. Germline CDR1 is GTSNPN and CDR2 is SVGIG (reference sequence). CDR3 bases: TGTGCCTGTAGACAGGGAGTAAACACTGAAGCTTTCTTT. Residues: CACRQGVNTEAFF.

This clonotype has more than one count but fewer than ten. V usage is TRBV12-3 or TRBV12-4 and J usage is TRBJ1-2; 10 bases fit TRBD1. This CDR3 comprises 15 residues. The V segment lost 6 bases and the J segment 3 bases; nucleotides outside the gene matches: 7. The CDR3 nucleotides read TGTGCCAGCAGCCCGGGACAGGGGCACCACTATGGCTACACCTTC. Its translation is CASSPGQGHHYGYTF.